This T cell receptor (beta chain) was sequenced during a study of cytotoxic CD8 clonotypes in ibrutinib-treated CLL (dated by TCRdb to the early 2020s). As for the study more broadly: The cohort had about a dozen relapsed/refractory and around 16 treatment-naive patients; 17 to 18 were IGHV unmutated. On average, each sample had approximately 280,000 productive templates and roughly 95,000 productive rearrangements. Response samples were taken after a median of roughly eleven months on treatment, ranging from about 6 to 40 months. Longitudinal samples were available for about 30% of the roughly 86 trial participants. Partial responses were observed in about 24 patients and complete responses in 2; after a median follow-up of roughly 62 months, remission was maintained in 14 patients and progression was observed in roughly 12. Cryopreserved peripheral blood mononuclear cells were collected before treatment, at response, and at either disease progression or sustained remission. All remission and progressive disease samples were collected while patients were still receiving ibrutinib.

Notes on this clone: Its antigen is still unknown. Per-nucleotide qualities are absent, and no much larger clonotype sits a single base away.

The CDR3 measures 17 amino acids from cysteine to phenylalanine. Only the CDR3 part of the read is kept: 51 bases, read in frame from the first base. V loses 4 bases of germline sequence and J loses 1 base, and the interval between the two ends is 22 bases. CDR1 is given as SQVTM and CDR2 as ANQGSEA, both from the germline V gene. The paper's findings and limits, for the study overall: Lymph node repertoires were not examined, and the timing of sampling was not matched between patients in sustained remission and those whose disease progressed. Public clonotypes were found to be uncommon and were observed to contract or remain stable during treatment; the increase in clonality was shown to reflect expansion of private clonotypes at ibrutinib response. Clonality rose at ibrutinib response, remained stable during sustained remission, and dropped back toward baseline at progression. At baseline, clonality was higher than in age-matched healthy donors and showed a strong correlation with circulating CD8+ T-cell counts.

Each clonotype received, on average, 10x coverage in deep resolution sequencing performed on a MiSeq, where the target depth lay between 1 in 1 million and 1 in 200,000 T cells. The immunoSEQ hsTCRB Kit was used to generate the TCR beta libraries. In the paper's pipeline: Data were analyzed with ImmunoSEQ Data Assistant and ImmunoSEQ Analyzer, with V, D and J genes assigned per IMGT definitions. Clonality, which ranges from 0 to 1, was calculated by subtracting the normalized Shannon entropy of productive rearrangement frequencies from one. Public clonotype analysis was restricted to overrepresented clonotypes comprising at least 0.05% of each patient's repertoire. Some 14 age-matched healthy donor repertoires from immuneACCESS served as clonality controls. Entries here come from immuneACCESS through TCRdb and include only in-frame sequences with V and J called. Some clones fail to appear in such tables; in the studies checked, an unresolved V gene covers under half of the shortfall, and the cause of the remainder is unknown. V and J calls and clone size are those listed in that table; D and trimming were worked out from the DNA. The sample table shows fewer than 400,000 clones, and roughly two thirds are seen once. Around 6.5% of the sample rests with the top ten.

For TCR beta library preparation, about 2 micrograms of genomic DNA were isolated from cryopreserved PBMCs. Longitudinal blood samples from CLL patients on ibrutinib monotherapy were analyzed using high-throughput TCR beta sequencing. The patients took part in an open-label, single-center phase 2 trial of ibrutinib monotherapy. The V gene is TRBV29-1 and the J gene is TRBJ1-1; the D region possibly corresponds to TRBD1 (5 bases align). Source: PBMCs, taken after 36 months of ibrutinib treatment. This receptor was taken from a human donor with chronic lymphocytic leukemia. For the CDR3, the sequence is CSVVRLIRGPRNTEAFF. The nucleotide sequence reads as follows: TGCAGCGTTGTTCGCCTGATTCGGGGACCTAGGAACACTGAAGCTTTCTTT.